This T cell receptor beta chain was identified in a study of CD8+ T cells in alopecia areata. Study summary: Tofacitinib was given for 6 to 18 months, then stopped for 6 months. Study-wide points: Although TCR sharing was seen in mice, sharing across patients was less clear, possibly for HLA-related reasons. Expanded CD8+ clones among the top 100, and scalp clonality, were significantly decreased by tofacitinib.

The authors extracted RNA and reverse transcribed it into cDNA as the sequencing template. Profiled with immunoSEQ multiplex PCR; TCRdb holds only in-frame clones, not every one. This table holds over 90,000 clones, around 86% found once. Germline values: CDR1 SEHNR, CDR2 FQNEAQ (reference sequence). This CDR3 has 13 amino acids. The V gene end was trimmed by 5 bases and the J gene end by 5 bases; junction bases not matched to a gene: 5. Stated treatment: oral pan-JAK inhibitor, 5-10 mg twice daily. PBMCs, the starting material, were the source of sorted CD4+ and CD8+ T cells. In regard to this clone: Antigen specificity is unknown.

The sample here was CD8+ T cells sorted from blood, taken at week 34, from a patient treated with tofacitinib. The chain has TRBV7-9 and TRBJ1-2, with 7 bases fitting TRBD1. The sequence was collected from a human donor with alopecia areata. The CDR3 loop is CASSKGQPYGYTF. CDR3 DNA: TGTGCCAGCAGCAAGGGACAGCCTTATGGCTACACCTTC. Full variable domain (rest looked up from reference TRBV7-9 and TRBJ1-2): DTGVSQNPRHKITKRGQNVTFRCDPISEHNRLYWYRQTLGQGPEFLTYFQNEAQLEKSRLLSDRFSAERPKGSFSTLEIQRTEQGDSAMYLCASSKGQPYGYTFGSGTRLTVV.